These 10 T cell receptor beta chains came from one sample sequenced in a study of T-cell memory formation after mild COVID-19. TCRdb reprocessed the 5' RACE reads via MiXCR and lists one record per CDR3 protein. The top ten hold more than 20% of the sample, which has 150,000 to 200,000 distinct CDR3 sequences, 20% to 25% seen once. The sample taken for sequencing was PBMCs or a T cell subset sorted from them (not recorded which). These receptors were collected from an adult woman who had mild COVID-19 (a few samples of this study predate the infection). Cell type and time point are not known.

This clonotype has only a few counts. This chain connects TRBV5-1 to TRBJ1-1, with TRBD1 as a possible D gene (5 bases). The V end lost 6 bases, the J end lost 0 bases, and 9 bases lay between the germline ends. There are 13 residues in the CDR3. The germline V gene encodes CDR1 SGHRS and CDR2 YFSETQ. The CDR3 loop reads CASTAGMNTEAFF. For the CDR3, the DNA is TGCGCCAGCACCGCAGGGATGAACACTGAAGCTTTCTTT.

This clonotype was observed a handful of times. The chain combines TRBV9 with TRBJ2-5; no clear D. Per germline, CDR1 SGDLS and CDR2 YYNGEE. V lost 0 bases and J lost 5, with 5 bases in between. CDR3 size: 12 residues. The CDR3 region has the DNA TGTGCCAGCAGCGTAGCTGGGGAGACCCAGTACTTC. Encoded protein: CASSVAGETQYF.

The genes are TRBV5-6 and TRBJ2-7; 10 bases are shared with TRBD1. J gave up 6 bases and V 1 base, and 7 bases lay outside the gene matches. This CDR3 comprises 15 residues. The V gene's germline CDR1 is SGHDT and CDR2 YYEEEE. The CDR3 coding sequence is TGTGCCAGCAGCTTGCCCGACAGGGGGCTGTTCGAGCAGTACTTC. It codes for CASSLPDRGLFEQYF. The whole variable domain, remainder taken from reference TRBV5-6 and TRBJ2-7, is DAGVTQSPTHLIKTRGQQVTLRCSPKSGHDTVSWYQQALGQGPQFIFQYYEEEERQRGNFPDRFSGHQFPNYSSELNVNALLLGDSALYLCASSLPDRGLFEQYFGPGTRLTVT.

In this sample, this clonotype turned up a few times. The chain employs TRBV5-1 and TRBJ2-7; 8 bases line up with TRBD2. This CDR3 region has 14 residues. Germline CDR1 is SGHRS and CDR2 is YFSETQ. The junction had 8 bases not matched to a gene; V was cut back by 7 bases and J by 2 bases. DNA of the CDR3: TGCGCCAGCTTCCCCGGGGGGGAACCCTACGAGCAGTACTTC. Protein sequence: CASFPGGEPYEQYF.

The chain links TRBV7-3 to TRBJ1-1; D remains unclear. CDR3 length: 13 amino acids. The germline V and J ends were trimmed by 5 bases and 7 bases, with 14 bases remaining between them. CDR1 is SGHTA, CDR2 FQGTGA, per germline. The DNA of the CDR3 is TGTGCCAGCAGCCGCAATTACGGACTTGAAGCTTTCTTT. Amino acid sequence: CASSRNYGLEAFF.

The chain employs TRBV4-1 and TRBJ2-7; either TRBD1 or TRBD2 may supply D (5 bases each). V was cut by 2 bases and J by 0 bases, with 14 bases left in between. Germline V lookup: CDR1 MGHRA, CDR2 YSYEKL. The CDR3 covers 16 residues. The DNA of the CDR3 is TGCGCCAGCAGCCAATCTCCGGGACCCAGCTCCTACGAGCAGTACTTC. It yields the protein CASSQSPGPSSYEQYF.

This clonotype appeared a few times. The V and J genes are TRBV9 and TRBJ2-1; D tentatively fits TRBD1 or TRBD2 (5 bases each). The V end was cut by 8 bases, the J end by 6 bases, with 15 bases between. The length of the CDR3 is 13 residues. CDR1 and CDR2 (germline): SGDLS, YYNGEE. The CDR3 DNA sequence: TGTGCCAGTGGGACCCGGACGGGCAATGAGCAGTTCTTC. Its translation: CASGTRTGNEQFF.

This clonotype occurred a few times. The chain carries TRBV29-1 and TRBJ2-7; possibly TRBD1 for D (6 bases). Germline V CDR1 and CDR2: SQVTM, ANQGSEA. Trimming took 3 bases from V and 4 from J, leaving 7 bases between them. This CDR3 comprises 11 residues. Written as DNA, the CDR3 is TGCAGCGTTGACAGGGGTTACGAGCAGTACTTC. Amino acid sequence: CSVDRGYEQYF.

The chain uses TRBV5-6 and TRBJ2-7, with D perhaps TRBD1 or TRBD2 (5 bases each). Germline CDR1 and CDR2: SGHDT and YYEEEE. Trimming removed 4 bases at V and 8 bases at J, with 19 bases between. This CDR3 has 14 residues. The CDR3 here is CASSPGTAPLKQYF. For the CDR3, the DNA is TGTGCCAGCAGCCCAGGGACCGCCCCCCTCAAGCAGTACTTC.

This chain links TRBV5-6 with TRBJ2-5; 15 bases line up with TRBD2. Germline-derived CDR1 and CDR2 are SGHDT and YYEEEE. The CDR3 is 17 residues long. V gave up 5 bases and J gave up 5 bases; unmatched junction bases: 10. The CDR3 loop reads CASRQGLAGGPGETQYF. CDR3 DNA: TGTGCCAGCAGACAAGGACTAGCGGGAGGGCCTGGGGAGACCCAGTACTTC. Full variable domain (rest looked up from reference TRBV5-6 and TRBJ2-5): DAGVTQSPTHLIKTRGQQVTLRCSPKSGHDTVSWYQQALGQGPQFIFQYYEEEERQRGNFPDRFSGHQFPNYSSELNVNALLLGDSALYLCASRQGLAGGPGETQYFGPGTRLLVL.